The 8 T cell receptor beta chains given below trace back to one sample, sequenced in a study of radiation and T cells in renal cell carcinoma (dated by TCRdb to about 2020). Interpreted using the paper, the time point label stands for: baseline pretreatment blood. Per the publication, the treatment or condition label means: 15 Gy SBRT to primary tumor, nephrectomy 4 weeks later. Libraries came from the immunoSEQ multiplex PCR assay. Drawn from immuneACCESS, this table holds only the in-frame rearrangements with V and J called that TCRdb kept. Clones are partly lost; checked studies trace under half to an unresolved V gene and leave the rest unexplained. The sample records tens of thousands of clones, 60% to 85% of which are singletons. The top ten clones comprise 7.3% of the sample. The sequencing here drew on blood, taken from a patient whose treatment included radiotherapy and nephrectomy. Receptors originate from a man in his 60s with renal cell carcinoma.

The rearrangement joins TRBV7-9 to TRBJ1-1; D perhaps matches TRBD1 (5 bases). Germline V CDR1 and CDR2: SEHNR, FQNEAQ (reference sequence). Trimming removed 5 bases from V and 2 bases from J, with 9 bases in between. The CDR3 is made up of 13 amino acids. DNA for the CDR3: TGTGCCAGCAGCCAGGGTGCTAACACTGAAGCTTTCTTT. As protein: CASSQGANTEAFF.

Only a few counts were recorded for this clone. This chain uses TRBV15 with TRBJ1-1; D not resolved. CDR3 size: 12 residues. With 0 bases removed from V and 5 bases from J, the gap between germline ends came to 4 bases. Germline V gives CDR1 LNHNV, CDR2 YYDKDF (reference sequence). The CDR3 reads CATSRDPTEAFF. The CDR3 DNA is TGTGCCACCAGCAGAGATCCGACTGAAGCTTTCTTT.

This sequence joins TRBV15 and TRBJ2-2, with D unresolved. This CDR3 is built from 16 residues. Trimming removed 0 bases at V and 0 bases at J, with 8 bases between. Germline CDR1 and CDR2: LNHNV and YYDKDF (reference sequence). Here the CDR3 DNA reads TGTGCCACCAGCAGAGAAGTGAGGACGAACACCGGGGAGCTGTTTTTT. Translated, it gives CATSREVRTNTGELFF.

The chain employs TRBV9 and TRBJ2-3; D gene uncertain. Germline CDR1 reads SGDLS; CDR2 reads YYNGEE. The CDR3 sequence is 15 residues long. The V and J ends lost 0 bases and 0 bases respectively, with 8 bases between them. As DNA, the CDR3 is TGTGCCAGCAGCGTAGCTAGGGCTAGCACAGATACGCAGTATTTT. Encoded protein: CASSVARASTDTQYF.

Only one count was recorded for this clone. J is TRBJ2-5 and V is TRBV10-3; possibly TRBD2 for D (6 bases). Trimming took 6 bases from V and 1 from J, leaving 15 bases between them. The CDR3 runs 15 residues. Germline assignment: CDR1 ENHRY and CDR2 SYGVKD. As DNA, the CDR3 is TGTGCCATCAGCGACTCGGCTAGCGCCCAAGAGACCCAGTACTTC. This sequence encodes CAISDSASAQETQYF.

The chain is built from TRBV29-1 and TRBJ2-7; 7 positions agree with TRBD1. Germline V CDR1 and CDR2: SQVTM, ANQGSEA. The length of the CDR3 is 12 residues. Trimming removed 4 bases from V and 5 bases from J; junction bases left unmatched: 5. CDR3 sequence: CSVVGTVDEQYF. CDR3 bases: TGCAGCGTTGTAGGGACAGTCGACGAGCAGTACTTC.

This rearrangement joins TRBV6-4 to TRBJ1-2; 8 bases agree with TRBD1. The CDR3 is 14 residues long. V was clipped by 0 bases and J by 8 bases; unmatched bases: 5. Germline-derived CDR1 and CDR2 are MRHNA and SNTAGT. The CDR3 region is CASSDSDRGGGYTF. DNA of the CDR3: TGTGCCAGCAGTGACTCCGACAGGGGTGGAGGCTACACCTTC.

This chain joins TRBV6-1 and TRBJ1-2; possible D gene TRBD1, 5 bases. V was cut by 2 bases and J by 8 bases, with 15 bases left in between. The CDR3 consists of 14 residues. Per the germline V gene, CDR1 is MNHNS and CDR2 is SASEGT. Written as DNA, the CDR3 is TGTGCCAGCAGTGAATCCGGGGCAGTAATGGGCTACACCTTC. Its translation is CASSESGAVMGYTF.